The source of this T cell receptor beta chain is a study of shared clonotypes between healthy human individuals. Study-wide background: For every donor, three CD4 naive, three CD4 memory, two CD8 naive and one CD8 memory plates were used.

Naive CD8 cells lacked CD45RO, underwent positive selection for CCR7 and left out terminally differentiated effector memory CD45RA+ cells. Every donor, a Caucasian adult, lived in Nashville, Tennessee. Researchers divided each subset's genomic DNA evenly across several immunoSEQ plates. Clones were sequenced by immunoSEQ multiplex PCR, and TCRdb holds only the in-frame ones, with some missing. Of around 2,000,000 clones in the sample, about 95% are singletons; the top ten hold around 1%. Study-wide findings and caveats: Memory subsets generally showed smaller estimated richness than naive subsets did.

In germline, CDR1 is MDHEN, CDR2 SYDVKM. CDR3 length: 15 residues. The V and J ends lost 5 bases and 2 bases, in that order; junction bases with no gene match: 5. As concerns this clone: Its matching antigen is unknown.

What was sequenced was naive CD8+ T cells sorted from blood. The sequence derives from a man younger than 35 in good health. The chain joins TRBV28 to TRBJ2-7, with TRBD2 matching over 11 bases. The CDR3 DNA is TGTGCCAGCAGTACGGGACTAGCGGAGACCTACGAGCAGTACTTC. It yields the protein CASSTGLAETYEQYF.